This T cell receptor (beta chain) was sequenced during a study of T cell repertoires in cytomegalovirus infection. Notes on the study in general: Across the ex vivo response, the dominant clonotypes were HLA-C-restricted CMV-specific TCR beta clonotypes. Frequencies of public TCR beta families were cumulated, and this identified carriers of CMV plus the relevant HLA.

Germline V lookup: CDR1 KGHSH, CDR2 LQKENI. V was cut by 8 bases and J by 8 bases, with 21 bases left in between. The CDR3 is made up of 14 amino acids. TCRdb fed the reads into MiXCR, producing one record per CDR3 protein. The data show a few hundred thousand distinct CDR3 sequences, with 18% seen just once and 8.5% to 10% held by the top ten. Details on this clonotype: Its antigen remains unknown.

This chain joins TRBV18 and TRBJ1-2; D is perhaps TRBD1 (5 bases). Specimen: PBMCs. The receptor's source is a human donor in good health (CMV status not recorded). Some clones in this sample may be carry-over from other donors' samples. Here the CDR3 reads CASIKDGGRGGYTF. The DNA for the CDR3 is TGTGCCAGCATAAAGGATGGGGGGAGAGGCGGCTACACCTTC.